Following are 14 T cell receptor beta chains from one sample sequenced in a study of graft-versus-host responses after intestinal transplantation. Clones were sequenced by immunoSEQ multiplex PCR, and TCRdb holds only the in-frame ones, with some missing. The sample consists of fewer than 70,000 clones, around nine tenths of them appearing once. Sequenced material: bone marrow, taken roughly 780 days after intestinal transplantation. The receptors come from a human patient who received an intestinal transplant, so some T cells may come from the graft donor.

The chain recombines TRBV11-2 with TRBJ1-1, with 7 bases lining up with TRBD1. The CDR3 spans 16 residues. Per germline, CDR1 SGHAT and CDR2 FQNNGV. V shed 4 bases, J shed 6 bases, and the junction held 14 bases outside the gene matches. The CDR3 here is CASSWDSDRSGPEAFF. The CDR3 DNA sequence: TGTGCCAGCAGCTGGGACTCGGACAGGTCGGGCCCTGAAGCTTTCTTT.

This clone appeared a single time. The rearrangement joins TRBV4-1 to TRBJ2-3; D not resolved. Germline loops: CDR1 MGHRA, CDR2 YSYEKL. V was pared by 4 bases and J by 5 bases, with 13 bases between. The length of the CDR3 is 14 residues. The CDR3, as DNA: TGCGCCAGCAGCCCGTATCCTAGTGGAGATACGCAGTATTTT. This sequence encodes CASSPYPSGDTQYF.

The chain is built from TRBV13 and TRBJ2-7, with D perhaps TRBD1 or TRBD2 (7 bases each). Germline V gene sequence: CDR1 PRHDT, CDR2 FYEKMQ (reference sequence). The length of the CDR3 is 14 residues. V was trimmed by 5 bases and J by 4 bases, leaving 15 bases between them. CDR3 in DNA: TGTGCCAGCAGCCCCAGGGGGGGATCGTACGAGCAGTACTTC. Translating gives CASSPRGGSYEQYF.

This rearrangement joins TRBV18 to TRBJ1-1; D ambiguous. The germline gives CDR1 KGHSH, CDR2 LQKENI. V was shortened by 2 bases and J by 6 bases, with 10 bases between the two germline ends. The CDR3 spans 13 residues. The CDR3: CASSPIGRPEAFF. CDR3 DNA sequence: TGTGCCAGCTCACCAATTGGGCGGCCTGAAGCTTTCTTT.

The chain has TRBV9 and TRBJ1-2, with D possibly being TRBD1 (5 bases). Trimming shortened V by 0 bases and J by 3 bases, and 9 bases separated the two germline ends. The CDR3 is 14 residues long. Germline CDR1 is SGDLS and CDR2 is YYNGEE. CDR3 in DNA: TGTGCCAGCAGCGTAGTAGGGGCCGACTATGGCTACACCTTC. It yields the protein CASSVVGADYGYTF.

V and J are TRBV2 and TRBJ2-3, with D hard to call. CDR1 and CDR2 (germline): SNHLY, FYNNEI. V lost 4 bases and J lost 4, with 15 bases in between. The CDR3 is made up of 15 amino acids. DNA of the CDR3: TGTGCCAGCAGTGGGACGGCCGAGGATCCAGATACGCAGTATTTT. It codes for CASSGTAEDPDTQYF.

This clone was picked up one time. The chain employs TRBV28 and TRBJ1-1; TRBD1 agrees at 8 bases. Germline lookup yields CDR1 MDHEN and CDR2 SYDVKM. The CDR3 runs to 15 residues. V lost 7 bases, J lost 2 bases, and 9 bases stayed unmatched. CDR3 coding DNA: TGTGCCAGCATTTTCACAGGGGGAGATAACACTGAAGCTTTCTTT. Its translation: CASIFTGGDNTEAFF.

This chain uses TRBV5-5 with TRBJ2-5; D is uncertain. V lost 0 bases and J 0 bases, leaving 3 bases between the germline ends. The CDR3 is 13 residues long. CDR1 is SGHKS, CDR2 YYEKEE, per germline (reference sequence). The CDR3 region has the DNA TGTGCCAGCAGCTTGGGAAACCAAGAGACCCAGTACTTC. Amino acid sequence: CASSLGNQETQYF.

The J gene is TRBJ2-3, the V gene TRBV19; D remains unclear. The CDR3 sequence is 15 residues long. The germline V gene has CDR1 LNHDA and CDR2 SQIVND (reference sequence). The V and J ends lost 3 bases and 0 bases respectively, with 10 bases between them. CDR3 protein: CASSIGYASTDTQYF. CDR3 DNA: TGTGCCAGTAGTATCGGTTACGCCAGCACAGATACGCAGTATTTT. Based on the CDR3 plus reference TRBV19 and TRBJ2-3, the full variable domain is DGGITQSPKYLFRKEGQNVTLSCEQNLNHDAMYWYRQDPGQGLRLIYYSQIVNDFQKGDIAEGYSVSREKKESFPLTVTSAQKNPTAFYLCASSIGYASTDTQYFGPGTRLTVL.

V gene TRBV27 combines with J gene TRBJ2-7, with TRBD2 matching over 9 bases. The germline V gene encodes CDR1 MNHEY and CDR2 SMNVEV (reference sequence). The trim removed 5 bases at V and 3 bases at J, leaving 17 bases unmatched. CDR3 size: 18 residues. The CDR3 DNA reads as TGTGCCAGCAGTCGCGGGGGGGGTCTAGTTGGGGCCCTCTACGAGCAGTACTTC. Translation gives CASSRGGGLVGALYEQYF.

The chain's CDR3 is CASSPGRAQAETQYF. The CDR3 coding sequence is TGTGCCAGCAGCCCCGGGAGGGCCCAAGCAGAGACCCAGTACTTC. The chain uses TRBV7-3 and TRBJ2-5; 8 positions match TRBD2. The CDR3 has 15 amino acids. V lost 5 bases and J lost 4; bases outside the gene matches: 9. Germline CDR1 reads SGHTA; CDR2 reads FQGTGA.

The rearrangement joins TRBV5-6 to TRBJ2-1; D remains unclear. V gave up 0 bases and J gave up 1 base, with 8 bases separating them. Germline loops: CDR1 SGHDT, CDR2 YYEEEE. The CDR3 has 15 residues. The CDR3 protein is CASSLAVRSYNEQFF. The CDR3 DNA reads TGTGCCAGCAGCTTGGCAGTGCGGTCCTACAATGAGCAGTTCTTC.

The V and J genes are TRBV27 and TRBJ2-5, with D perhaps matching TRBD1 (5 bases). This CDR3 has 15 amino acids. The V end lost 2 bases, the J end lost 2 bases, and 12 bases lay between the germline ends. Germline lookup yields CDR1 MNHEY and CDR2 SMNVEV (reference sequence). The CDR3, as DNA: TGTGCCAGCAGTTTAGGGGCAGGAGTACAAGAGACCCAGTACTTC. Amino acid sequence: CASSLGAGVQETQYF.

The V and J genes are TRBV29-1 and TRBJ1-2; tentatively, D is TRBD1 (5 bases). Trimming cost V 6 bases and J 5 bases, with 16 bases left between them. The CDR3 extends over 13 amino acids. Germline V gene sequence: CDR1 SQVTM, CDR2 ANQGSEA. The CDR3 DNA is TGCAGCGTCGATAGGGACCGAAAATATGGCTACACCTTC. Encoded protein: CSVDRDRKYGYTF.